Each of the 21 T cell receptor beta chains below was sequenced from the same sample in a study of monozygotic twins with inflammatory bowel disease. TCRdb re-called the 5' RACE reads; one entry per CDR3 protein, DNA not given. This sample's table has roughly 320,000 distinct CDR3 sequences. The sample was blood. The receptor set was obtained from a human donor with ulcerative colitis or Crohn's disease, or a healthy co-twin of an affected twin (not recorded which).

This sequence joins TRBV27 and TRBJ1-1; TCRdb's D gene call, TRBD1, goes unchecked for lack of DNA. The CDR3 is made up of 13 amino acids. Germline CDR1 MNHEY, CDR2 SMNVEV (reference sequence). This CDR3 is CASRSGIGSEAFF.

The chain combines TRBV5-6 with TRBJ2-7. Germline lookup yields CDR1 SGHDT and CDR2 YYEEEE. CDR3 length equals 12 residues. CDR3 sequence reads: CASSWVSYEQYF.

The genes are TRBV5-1 and TRBJ2-2. CDR1 and CDR2 (germline): SGHRS, YFSETQ. The CDR3 has 19 residues. The CDR3 sequence: CASSLGIMGIPANTGELFF.

The chain couples TRBV27 to TRBJ2-7; TCRdb's D gene call, TRBD2, goes unchecked for lack of DNA. Germline V CDR1 and CDR2: MNHEY, SMNVEV (reference sequence). The CDR3 length is 14 residues. Here the CDR3 reads CASRRIVAGEVNHF.

The chain links TRBV12-3 or TRBV12-4 to TRBJ2-3; TCRdb names TRBD1, which stays unverified in the absence of DNA. CDR3 size: 15 residues. CDR3 sequence reads: CASTPGTGGFVTQYF.

The chain is built from TRBV12-3 or TRBV12-4 and TRBJ2-5. This CDR3 has 13 amino acids. The CDR3 loop is CASSLGVAETQYF.

This sequence joins TRBV7-2 and TRBJ2-1; there is no DNA to check the TCRdb D call of TRBD1. CDR3 length: 16 amino acids. From germline, CDR1 is SGHTA and CDR2 FQGNSA. The CDR3 region is CASSLKWSGGYNEQFF.

The gene calls are TRBV29-1 and TRBJ1-6; TCRdb calls TRBD1, which cannot be checked without DNA. Germline V lookup: CDR1 SQVTM, CDR2 ANQGSEA. The CDR3 is 13 residues long. CDR3 region: CSVATGKNSPLHF.

The V and J genes are TRBV6-1 and TRBJ1-5; TCRdb reports TRBD1, a call that lacks DNA to check it against. Germline V gene data show CDR1 as MNHNS and CDR2 as SASEGT. The CDR3 is 15 amino acids. The CDR3: CASRTGQMTNQPQHF.

The chain employs TRBV20-1 and TRBJ2-3; without DNA, the TCRdb call of TRBD2 cannot be checked. Germline lookup yields CDR1 DFQATT and CDR2 SNEGSKA (reference sequence). CDR3 length: 17 residues. The CDR3 region is CSAIPGLAGYYTDTQYF.

This chain connects TRBV5-1 to TRBJ2-5; the TCRdb call, TRBD2, lacks DNA for checking. The CDR3 contains 18 residues. CDR1 SGHRS and CDR2 YFSETQ come from the germline V gene. CDR3: CASSLESVASGVQETQYF.

The chain uses TRBV7-2 and TRBJ2-7; TCRdb designates TRBD1, a call that cannot be tested without DNA. In germline, CDR1 is SGHTA, CDR2 FQGNSA. The CDR3 runs to 17 residues. This chain's CDR3 is CASSLVTGQGSSYEQYF. The complete variable domain, with remaining parts taken from reference TRBV7-2 and TRBJ2-7, reads GAGVSQSPSNKVTEKGKDVELRCDPISGHTALYWYRQSLGQGLEFLIYFQGNSAPDKSGLPSDRFSAERTGGSVSTLTIQRTQQEDSAVYLCASSLVTGQGSSYEQYFGPGTRLTVT.

The rearrangement links TRBV7-3 to TRBJ2-3; absent DNA, TCRdb's TRBD2 call cannot be checked. The CDR3 is made up of 15 amino acids. Germline V gene lookup returns CDR1 SGHTA and CDR2 FQGTGA. The CDR3 loop is CASSLKGLRSGTQYF.

V gene TRBV7-3 combines with J gene TRBJ2-1. The CDR3 totals 12 residues. From germline, CDR1 is SGHTA and CDR2 FQGTGA. The CDR3 reads CASSRDGNEQFF.

The CDR3 protein is CASSLQPVQETQYF. This sequence joins TRBV7-3 and TRBJ2-5. Per the germline V gene, CDR1 is SGHTA and CDR2 is FQGTGA. This CDR3 spans 14 amino acids. Together with reference TRBV7-3 and TRBJ2-5, the CDR3 gives the full variable domain: GAGVSQTPSNKVTEKGKYVELRCDPISGHTALYWYRQSLGQGPEFLIYFQGTGAADDSGLPNDRFFAVRPEGSVSTLKIQRTERGDSAVYLCASSLQPVQETQYFGPGTRLLVL.

This rearrangement joins TRBV6-1 to TRBJ2-2; TCRdb selects TRBD1, and the lack of DNA leaves this call unchecked. The CDR3 totals 17 residues. Germline-derived CDR1 and CDR2 are MNHNS and SASEGT. The CDR3 loop reads CASLPSPGLTNTGELFF.

The chain employs TRBV27 and TRBJ1-6; the TCRdb D gene call, TRBD1, has no DNA to confirm it. The germline V gene has CDR1 MNHEY and CDR2 SMNVEV (reference sequence). This CDR3 region has 15 residues. The CDR3 loop reads CASGRRTGRNSPLHF.

The rearrangement links TRBV14 to TRBJ2-2; TCRdb's assignment of TRBD1 cannot be checked, as there is no DNA. The CDR3 consists of 17 residues. Germline values: CDR1 SGHDN, CDR2 FVKESK. The CDR3 loop is CASSHFTGTTNTGELFF.

The rearrangement links TRBV3-1 to TRBJ2-1; the D call of TRBD1 rests on TCRdb alone, since no DNA is present to check it. CDR3 length: 14 residues. CDR1 is LGHDT and CDR2 is YNNKEL in the germline V gene (reference sequence). The CDR3 region is CASIGEPGTGEQFF.

The chain couples TRBV20-1 to TRBJ2-5; the D call of TRBD1 rests on TCRdb alone, since no DNA is present to check it. Germline-derived CDR1 and CDR2 are DFQATT and SNEGSKA (reference sequence). The CDR3 has 15 residues. This CDR3 reads CSARDLAGSQPTQYF.

The chain employs TRBV20-1 and TRBJ1-5; with no DNA, the TCRdb D assignment of TRBD1 cannot be verified. CDR3 length: 14 amino acids. Germline lookup yields CDR1 DFQATT and CDR2 SNEGSKA (reference sequence). The CDR3 is CSASSQGRNQPQHF.